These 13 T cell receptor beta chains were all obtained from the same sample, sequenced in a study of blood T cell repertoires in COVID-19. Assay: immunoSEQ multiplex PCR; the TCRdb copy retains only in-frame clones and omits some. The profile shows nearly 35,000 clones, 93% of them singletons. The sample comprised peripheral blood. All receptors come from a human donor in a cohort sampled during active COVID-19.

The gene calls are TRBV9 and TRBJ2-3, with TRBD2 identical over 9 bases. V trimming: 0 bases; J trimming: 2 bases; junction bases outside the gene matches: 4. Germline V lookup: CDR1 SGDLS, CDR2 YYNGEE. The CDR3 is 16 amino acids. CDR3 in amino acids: CASSVGAGGITDTQYF. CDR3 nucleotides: TGTGCCAGCAGCGTAGGTGCGGGAGGGATCACAGATACGCAGTATTTT.

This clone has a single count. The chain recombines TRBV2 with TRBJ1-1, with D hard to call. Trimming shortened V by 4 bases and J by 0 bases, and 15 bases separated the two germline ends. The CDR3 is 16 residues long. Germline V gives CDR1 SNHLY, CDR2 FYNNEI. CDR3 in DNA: TGTGCCAGCAGTGCTGGGAGACAAAAATTGAACACTGAAGCTTTCTTT. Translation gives CASSAGRQKLNTEAFF.

CDR3 in DNA: TGTGCCAGCAGCTTCTTCGAGGTGGCTGGCGGGGAGCTGTTTTTT. It encodes CASSFFEVAGGELFF. The chain uses TRBV13 and TRBJ2-2; D remains unclear. Trimming removed 3 bases from V and 7 bases from J, with 15 bases in between. The germline CDR1 and CDR2 sequences are PRHDT and FYEKMQ (reference sequence). This CDR3 has 15 amino acids.

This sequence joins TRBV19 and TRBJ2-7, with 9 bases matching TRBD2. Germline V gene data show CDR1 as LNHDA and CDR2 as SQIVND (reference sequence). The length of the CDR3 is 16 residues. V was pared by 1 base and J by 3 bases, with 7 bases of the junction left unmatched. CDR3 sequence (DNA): TGTGCCAGTAGTATAGGGCTAGCGGGAATTCACTACGAGCAGTACTTC. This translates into CASSIGLAGIHYEQYF.

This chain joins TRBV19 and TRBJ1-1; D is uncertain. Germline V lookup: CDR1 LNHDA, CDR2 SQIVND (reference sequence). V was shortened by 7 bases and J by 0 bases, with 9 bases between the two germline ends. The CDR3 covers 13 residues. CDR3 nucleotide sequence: TGTGCCAGTATGGAACAGTTGAACACTGAAGCTTTCTTT. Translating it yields CASMEQLNTEAFF.

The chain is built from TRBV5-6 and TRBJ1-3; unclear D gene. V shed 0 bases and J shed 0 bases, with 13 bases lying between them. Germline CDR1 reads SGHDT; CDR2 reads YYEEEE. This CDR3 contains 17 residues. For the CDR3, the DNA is TGTGCCAGCAGCTTGGCCGGAGTGTTGAGCTCTGGAAACACCATATATTTT. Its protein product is CASSLAGVLSSGNTIYF.

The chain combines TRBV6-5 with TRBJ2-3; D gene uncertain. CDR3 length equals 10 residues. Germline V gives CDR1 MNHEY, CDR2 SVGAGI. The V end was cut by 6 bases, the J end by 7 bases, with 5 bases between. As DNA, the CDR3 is TGTGCCAGCAGACTATATACGCAGTATTTT. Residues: CASRLYTQYF.

CDR3 sequence (DNA): TGTGCCAGCAGCTTAGCCACGGCGGGGGTCACTGAAGCTTTCTTT. Translated, it gives CASSLATAGVTEAFF. The V and J genes are TRBV11-2 and TRBJ1-1; perhaps TRBD1 as D (5 bases). This CDR3 is 15 amino acids long. V lost 1 base to trimming and J lost 4 bases, with 13 bases between them. Germline CDR1 is SGHAT and CDR2 is FQNNGV.

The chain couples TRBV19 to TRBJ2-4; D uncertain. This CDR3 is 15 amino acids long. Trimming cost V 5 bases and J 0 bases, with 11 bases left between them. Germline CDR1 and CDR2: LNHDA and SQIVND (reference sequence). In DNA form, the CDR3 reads TGTGCCAGTAGTCTTACCTCACTAGCCAAAAACATTCAGTACTTC. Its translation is CASSLTSLAKNIQYF.

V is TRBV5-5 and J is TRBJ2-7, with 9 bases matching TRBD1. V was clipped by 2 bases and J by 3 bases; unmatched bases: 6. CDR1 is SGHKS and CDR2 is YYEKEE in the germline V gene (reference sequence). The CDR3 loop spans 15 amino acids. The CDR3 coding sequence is TGTGCCAGCAGCTTCTATTGGACAGGGGTCTACGAGCAGTACTTC. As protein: CASSFYWTGVYEQYF.

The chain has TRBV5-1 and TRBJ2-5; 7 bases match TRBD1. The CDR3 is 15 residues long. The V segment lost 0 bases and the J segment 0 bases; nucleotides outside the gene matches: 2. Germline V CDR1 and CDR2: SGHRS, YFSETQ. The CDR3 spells CASSLGQGDQETQYF. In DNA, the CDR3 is TGCGCCAGCAGCTTGGGACAGGGAGACCAAGAGACCCAGTACTTC.

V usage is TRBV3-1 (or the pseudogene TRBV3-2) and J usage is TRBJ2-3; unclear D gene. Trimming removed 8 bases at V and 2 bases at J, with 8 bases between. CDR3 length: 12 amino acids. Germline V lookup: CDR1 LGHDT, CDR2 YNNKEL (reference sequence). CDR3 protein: CASGTATDTQYF. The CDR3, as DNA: TGTGCCAGCGGCACAGCCACAGATACGCAGTATTTT.

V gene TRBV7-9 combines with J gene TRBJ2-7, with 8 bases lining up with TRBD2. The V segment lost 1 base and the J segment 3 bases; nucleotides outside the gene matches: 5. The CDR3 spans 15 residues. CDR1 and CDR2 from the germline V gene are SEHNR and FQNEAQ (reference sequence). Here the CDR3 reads CASSLVSGTSYEQYF. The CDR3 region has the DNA TGTGCCAGCAGCTTAGTGTCCGGGACTAGCTACGAGCAGTACTTC.